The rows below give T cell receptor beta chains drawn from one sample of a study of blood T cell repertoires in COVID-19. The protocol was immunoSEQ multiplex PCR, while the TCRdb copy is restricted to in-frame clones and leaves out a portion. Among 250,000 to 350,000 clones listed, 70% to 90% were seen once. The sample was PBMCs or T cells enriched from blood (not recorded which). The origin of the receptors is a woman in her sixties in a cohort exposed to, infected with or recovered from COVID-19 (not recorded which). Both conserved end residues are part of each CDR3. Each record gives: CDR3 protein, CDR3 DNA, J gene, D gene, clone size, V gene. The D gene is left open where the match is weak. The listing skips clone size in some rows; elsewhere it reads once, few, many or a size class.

CASSFRQGRDEQYF TGCGCCAGCAGCTTCCGACAGGGGAGAGACGAGCAGTACTTC TRBJ2-7 TRBD1 . TRBV5-1
CASSRGLADEQFF TGTGCCAGCTCTCGAGGACTAGCGGATGAGCAGTTCTTC TRBJ2-1 TRBD2 . TRBV18
CASSFPDRGRPLHF TGTGCCAGCAGTTTCCCGGACAGGGGACGACCCCTCCACTTT TRBJ1-6 TRBD1 . TRBV5-5
CASRTDRGRRTFF TGTGCCAGCAGGACGGACAGGGGGCGCAGAACTTTCTTT TRBJ1-1 TRBD1 . TRBV28
CAWDSWLYGYTF TGTGCCTGGGACAGTTGGCTCTATGGCTACACCTTC TRBJ1-2 . . TRBV30
CASSFGWTEPYEQYF TGTGCCAGCAGCTTCGGTTGGACTGAACCCTACGAGCAGTACTTC TRBJ2-7 . . TRBV7-2
CASSERDYGYTF TGTGCCAGCAGTGAACGGGACTATGGCTACACCTTC TRBJ1-2 . . TRBV25-1
CASSRLGQGAGWGNQPQHF TGTGCCAGCAGCCGACTCGGACAGGGGGCGGGTTGGGGCAATCAGCCCCAGCATTTT TRBJ1-5 TRBD1 . TRBV6-6
CASSIGASGKVETQYF TGTGCCAGTAGTATTGGGGCTAGCGGGAAGGTTGAGACCCAGTACTTC TRBJ2-5 TRBD2 . TRBV19
CASSFRQGVNQPQHF TGTGCCAGCAGTTTCCGGCAAGGGGTGAATCAGCCCCAGCATTTT TRBJ1-5 . . TRBV28
CASSSRGLNAGTDTQYF TGTGCCAGCAGCTCCAGGGGCCTCAACGCGGGCACAGATACGCAGTATTTT TRBJ2-3 . . TRBV7-2
CASSYPGNTEAFF TGTGCCAGCAGCTACCCAGGGAACACTGAAGCTTTCTTT TRBJ1-1 . . TRBV6-6
CASSERGSGANVLTF TGTGCCAGCAGTGAACGAGGCTCTGGGGCCAACGTCCTGACTTTC TRBJ2-6 . . TRBV2
CASSPQATYNEQFF TGTGCCAGCAGCCCCCAGGCTACTTACAATGAGCAGTTCTTC TRBJ2-1 . . TRBV7-2
CASSPTDRGGTGELFF TGTGCCAGCAGCCCTACGGACAGAGGCGGCACCGGGGAGCTGTTTTTT TRBJ2-2 . . TRBV7-9
CASSKDKRTGQRPYEQYF TGTGCCAGCAGCAAAGATAAGCGGACGGGACAGCGACCCTACGAGCAGTACTTC TRBJ2-7 . . TRBV21-1
CASSPRTDYNYGYTF TGTGCCAGCTCACCCCGGACAGATTATAACTATGGCTACACCTTC TRBJ1-2 . few TRBV18
CASSAGQGHNQPQHF TGTGCCAGCAGCGCGGGACAGGGGCACAATCAGCCCCAGCATTTT TRBJ1-5 TRBD1 . TRBV5-4
CASSRQTNNSPLHF TGTGCCAGCAGTAGACAGACCAATAATTCACCCCTCCACTTT TRBJ1-6 . . TRBV2
CSVEDLTAVGLYEQYF TGCAGCGTTGAAGATCTTACCGCGGTTGGACTCTACGAGCAGTACTTC TRBJ2-7 . . TRBV29-1
CASSFRSGANVLTF TGTGCCAGCAGCTTTCGGTCTGGGGCCAACGTCCTGACTTTC TRBJ2-6 . . TRBV9
CATSDPGLAGGPYNEQFF TGTGCCACCAGTGACCCCGGACTAGCGGGAGGCCCTTACAATGAGCAGTTCTTC TRBJ2-1 TRBD2 . TRBV24-1
CASKREGIENGYTF TGTGCCAGCAAGCGGGAGGGGATAGAAAATGGCTACACCTTC TRBJ1-2 . once TRBV7-2
CASRKTGTPHGYTF TGTGCCAGCAGGAAGACAGGGACGCCCCATGGCTACACCTTC TRBJ1-2 TRBD1 . TRBV25-1
CASRSKTSRPPGELFF TGTGCCAGCAGATCAAAGACTAGTCGTCCGCCCGGGGAGCTGTTTTTT TRBJ2-2 . . TRBV27